This section outlines one T cell receptor (beta chain) sequence together with its context. These data come from a study of cytomegalovirus exposure and HLA in healthy donors. Study in general: About 180 million T cells yielded some 120 million unique TCR beta sequences in earlier analysis.

CDR3 length: 17 amino acids. Looked up from germline, CDR1 is SGHAT and CDR2 is FQNNGV. After removal of 4 bases from V and 2 bases from J, the junction contained 12 bases not matched to a gene. The primer mix had 60 Vbeta and 13 Jbeta primers. This table comes from immunoSEQ multiplex PCR, and its TCRdb copy is limited to in-frame clones, with some not included. Of under 200,000 clones in the sample, 68% were seen once. The receptor comes from a man between 50 and 59 years old in good health and CMV-seronegative. The chain is built from TRBV11-2 and TRBJ2-7, with TRBD2 identical over 9 bases. The sample was PBMCs. CDR3 region: CASSSSSRAGGTYEQYF. In DNA form, the CDR3 reads TGTGCCAGCAGCTCCTCGTCCAGGGCGGGAGGGACCTACGAGCAGTACTTC.